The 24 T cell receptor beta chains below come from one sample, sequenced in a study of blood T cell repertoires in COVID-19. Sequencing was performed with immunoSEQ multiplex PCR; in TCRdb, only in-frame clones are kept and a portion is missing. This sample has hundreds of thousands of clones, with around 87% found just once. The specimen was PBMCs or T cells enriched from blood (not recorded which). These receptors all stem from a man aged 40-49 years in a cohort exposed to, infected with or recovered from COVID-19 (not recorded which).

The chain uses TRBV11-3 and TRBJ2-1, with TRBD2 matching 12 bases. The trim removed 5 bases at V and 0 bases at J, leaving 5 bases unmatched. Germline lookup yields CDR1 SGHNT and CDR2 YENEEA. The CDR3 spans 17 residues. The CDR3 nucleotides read TGTGCCAGCAGCAGGACTAGCGGGACCGTCTCCTACAATGAGCAGTTCTTC. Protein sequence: CASSRTSGTVSYNEQFF.

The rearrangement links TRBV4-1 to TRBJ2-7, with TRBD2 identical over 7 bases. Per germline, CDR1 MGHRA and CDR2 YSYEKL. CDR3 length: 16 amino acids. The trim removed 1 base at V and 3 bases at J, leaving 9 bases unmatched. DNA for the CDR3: TGCGCCAGCAGCCAAGGTGAAGGGGCTAGCGGCTACGAGCAGTACTTC. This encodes CASSQGEGASGYEQYF.

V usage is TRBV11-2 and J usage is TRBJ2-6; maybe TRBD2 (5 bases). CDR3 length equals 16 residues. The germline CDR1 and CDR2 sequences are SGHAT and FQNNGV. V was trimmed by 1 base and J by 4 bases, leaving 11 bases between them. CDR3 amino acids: CASSLVAGFGANVLTF. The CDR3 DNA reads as TGTGCCAGCAGCTTAGTCGCGGGCTTCGGGGCCAACGTCCTGACTTTC.

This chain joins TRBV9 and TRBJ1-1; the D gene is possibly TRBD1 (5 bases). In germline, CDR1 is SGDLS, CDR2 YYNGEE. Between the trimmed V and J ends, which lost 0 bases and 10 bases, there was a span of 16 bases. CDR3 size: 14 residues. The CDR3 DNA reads TGTGCCAGCAGCGTAGTGGGGCTAGGGTCCGTAGCTTTCTTT. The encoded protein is CASSVVGLGSVAFF.

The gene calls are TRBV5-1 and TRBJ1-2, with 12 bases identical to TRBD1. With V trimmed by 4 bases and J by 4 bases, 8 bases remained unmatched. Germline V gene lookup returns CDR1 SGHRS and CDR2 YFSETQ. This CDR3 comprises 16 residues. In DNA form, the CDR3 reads TGCGCCAGCAGCCCAAATTCGGGACAGGGGGCCTATGGCTACACCTTC. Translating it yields CASSPNSGQGAYGYTF.

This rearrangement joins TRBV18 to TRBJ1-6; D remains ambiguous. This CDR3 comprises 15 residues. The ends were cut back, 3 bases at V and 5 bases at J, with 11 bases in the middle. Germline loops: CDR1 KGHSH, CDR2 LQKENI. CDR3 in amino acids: CASSPYGNNNSPLHF. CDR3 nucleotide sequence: TGTGCCAGCTCACCCTACGGGAACAATAATTCACCCCTCCACTTT. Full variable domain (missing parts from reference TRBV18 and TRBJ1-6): NAGVMQNPRHLVRRRGQEARLRCSPMKGHSHVYWYRQLPEEGLKFMVYLQKENIIDESGMPKERFSAEFPKEGPSILRIQQVVRGDSAAYFCASSPYGNNNSPLHFGNGTRLTVT.

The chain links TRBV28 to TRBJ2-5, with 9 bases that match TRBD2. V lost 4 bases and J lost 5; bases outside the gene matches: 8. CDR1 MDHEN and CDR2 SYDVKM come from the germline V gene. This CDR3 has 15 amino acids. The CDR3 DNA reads TGTGCCAGCAGTTCCCAACTAGCGGGTGGGGAGACCCAGTACTTC. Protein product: CASSSQLAGGETQYF.

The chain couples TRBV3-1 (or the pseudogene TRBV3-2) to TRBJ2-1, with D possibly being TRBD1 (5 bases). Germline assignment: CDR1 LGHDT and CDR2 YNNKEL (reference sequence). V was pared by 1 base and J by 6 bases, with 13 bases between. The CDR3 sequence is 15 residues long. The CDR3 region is CASSQVQGYGNEQFF. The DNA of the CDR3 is TGTGCCAGCAGCCAAGTTCAGGGTTATGGCAATGAGCAGTTCTTC.

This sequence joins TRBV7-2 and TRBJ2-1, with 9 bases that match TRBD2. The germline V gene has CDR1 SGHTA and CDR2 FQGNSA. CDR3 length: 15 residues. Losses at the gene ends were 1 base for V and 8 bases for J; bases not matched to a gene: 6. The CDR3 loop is CASSLVAGVGDEQFF. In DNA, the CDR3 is TGTGCCAGCAGCTTAGTAGCGGGAGTAGGGGATGAGCAGTTCTTC.

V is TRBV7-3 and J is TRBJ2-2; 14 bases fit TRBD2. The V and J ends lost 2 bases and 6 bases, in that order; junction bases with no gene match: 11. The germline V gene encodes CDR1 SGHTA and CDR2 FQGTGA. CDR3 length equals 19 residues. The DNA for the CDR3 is TGTGCCAGCAGCTTAGACCCCGGGACTAGCGGGAGAGGATCCGGGGAGCTGTTTTTT. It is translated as CASSLDPGTSGRGSGELFF.

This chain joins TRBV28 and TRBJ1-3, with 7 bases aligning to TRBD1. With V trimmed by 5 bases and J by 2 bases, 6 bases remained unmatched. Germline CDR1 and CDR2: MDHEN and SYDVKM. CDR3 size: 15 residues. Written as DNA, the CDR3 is TGTGCCAGCAGTGCAAATGGACAGGCTGGAAACACCATATATTTT. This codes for CASSANGQAGNTIYF.

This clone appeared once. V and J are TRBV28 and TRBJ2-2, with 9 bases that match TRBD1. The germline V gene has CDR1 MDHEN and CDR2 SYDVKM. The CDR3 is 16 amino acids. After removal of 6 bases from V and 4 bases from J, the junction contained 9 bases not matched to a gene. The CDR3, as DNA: TGTGCCAGCAGAGACCCCGGACAGGGGACCACCGGGGAGCTGTTTTTT. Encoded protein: CASRDPGQGTTGELFF.

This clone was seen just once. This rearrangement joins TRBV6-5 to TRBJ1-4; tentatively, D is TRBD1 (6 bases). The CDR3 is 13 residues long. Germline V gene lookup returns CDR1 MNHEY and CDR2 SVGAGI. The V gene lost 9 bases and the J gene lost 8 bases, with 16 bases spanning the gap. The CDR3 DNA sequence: TGTGCCAGTACAGGACAGCTGGACGAAAAACTGTTTTTT. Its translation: CASTGQLDEKLFF.

The DNA of the CDR3 is TGCGCCAGCAGTCAATCGGAAGCGGACAGGGGGGGGTACGAGCAGTACTTC. Translation: CASSQSEADRGGYEQYF. The genes are TRBV23-1 and TRBJ2-7; 10 bases are a match to TRBD1. TRBV23-1 counts as an open reading frame of uncertain function. The CDR3 extends over 17 amino acids. V was pared by 0 bases and J by 4 bases, with 9 bases of the junction left unmatched.

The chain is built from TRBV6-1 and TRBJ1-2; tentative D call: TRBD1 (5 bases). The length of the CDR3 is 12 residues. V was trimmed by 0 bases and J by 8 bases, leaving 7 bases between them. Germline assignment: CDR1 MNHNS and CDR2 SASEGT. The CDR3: CASSEAGGGYTF. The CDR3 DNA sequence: TGTGCCAGCAGTGAAGCCGGGGGGGGCTACACCTTC.

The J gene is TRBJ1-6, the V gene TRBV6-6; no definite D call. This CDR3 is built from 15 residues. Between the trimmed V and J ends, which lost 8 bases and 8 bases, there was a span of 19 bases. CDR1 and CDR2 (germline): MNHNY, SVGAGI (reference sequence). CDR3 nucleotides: TGTGCCAGCCGAACCACTAGGGTTAGAGATTCACCCCTCCACTTT. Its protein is CASRTTRVRDSPLHF.

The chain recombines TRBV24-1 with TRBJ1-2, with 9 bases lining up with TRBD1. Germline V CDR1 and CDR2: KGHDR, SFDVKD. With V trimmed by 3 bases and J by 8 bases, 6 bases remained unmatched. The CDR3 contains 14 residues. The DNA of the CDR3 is TGTGCCACCAGTGATCCTCGGACAGGGGAGGGCTACACCTTC. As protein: CATSDPRTGEGYTF.

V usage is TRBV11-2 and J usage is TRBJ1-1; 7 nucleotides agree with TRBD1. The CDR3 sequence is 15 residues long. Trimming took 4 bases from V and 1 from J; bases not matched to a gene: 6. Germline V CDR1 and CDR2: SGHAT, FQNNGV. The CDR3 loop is CASSYPGGGNTEAFF. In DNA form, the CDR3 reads TGTGCCAGCAGCTACCCAGGGGGAGGGAACACTGAAGCTTTCTTT.

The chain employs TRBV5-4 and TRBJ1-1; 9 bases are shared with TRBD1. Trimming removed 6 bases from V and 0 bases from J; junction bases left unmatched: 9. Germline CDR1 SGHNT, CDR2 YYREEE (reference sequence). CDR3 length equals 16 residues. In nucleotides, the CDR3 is TGTGCCAGCATCCAAAACAGGGGGCAAATGAACACTGAAGCTTTCTTT. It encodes CASIQNRGQMNTEAFF.

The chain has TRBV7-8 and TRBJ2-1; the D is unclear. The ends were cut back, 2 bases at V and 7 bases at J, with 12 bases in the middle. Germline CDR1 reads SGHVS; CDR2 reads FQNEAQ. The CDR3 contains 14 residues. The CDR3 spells CASSLIASRNEQFF. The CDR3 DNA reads TGTGCCAGCAGCTTAATTGCGTCGAGGAATGAGCAGTTCTTC.

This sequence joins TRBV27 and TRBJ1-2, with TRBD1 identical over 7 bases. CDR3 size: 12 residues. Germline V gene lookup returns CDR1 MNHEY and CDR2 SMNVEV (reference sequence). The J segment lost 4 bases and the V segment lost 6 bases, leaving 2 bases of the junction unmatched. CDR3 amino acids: CASRGTVYGYTF. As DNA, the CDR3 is TGTGCCAGCAGGGGGACAGTCTATGGCTACACCTTC.

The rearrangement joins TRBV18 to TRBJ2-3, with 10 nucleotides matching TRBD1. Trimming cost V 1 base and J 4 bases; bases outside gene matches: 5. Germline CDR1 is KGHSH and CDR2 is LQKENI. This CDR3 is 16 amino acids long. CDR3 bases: TGTGCCAGCTCACCACTCAGACAGGGGGCTGCAGATACGCAGTATTTT. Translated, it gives CASSPLRQGAADTQYF. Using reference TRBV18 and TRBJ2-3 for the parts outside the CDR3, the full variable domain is NAGVMQNPRHLVRRRGQEARLRCSPMKGHSHVYWYRQLPEEGLKFMVYLQKENIIDESGMPKERFSAEFPKEGPSILRIQQVVRGDSAAYFCASSPLRQGAADTQYFGPGTRLTVL.

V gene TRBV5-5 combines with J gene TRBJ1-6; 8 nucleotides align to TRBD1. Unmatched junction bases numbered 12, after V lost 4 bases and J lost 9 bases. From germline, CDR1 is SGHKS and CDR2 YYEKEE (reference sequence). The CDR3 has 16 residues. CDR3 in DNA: TGTGCCAGCAGCACCAGCTCTGGACAGGGTGGTTCACCCCTCCACTTT. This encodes CASSTSSGQGGSPLHF.

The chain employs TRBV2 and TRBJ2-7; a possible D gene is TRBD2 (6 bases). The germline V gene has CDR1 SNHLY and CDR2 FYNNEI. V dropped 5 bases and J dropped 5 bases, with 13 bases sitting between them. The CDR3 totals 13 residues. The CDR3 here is CASSRQRADEQYF. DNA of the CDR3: TGTGCCAGCAGTCGACAGCGGGCGGACGAGCAGTACTTC.